These 8 T cell receptor beta chains were all obtained from the same sample, sequenced in a study of T-cell memory formation after mild COVID-19. TCRdb reanalysed the 5' RACE reads using MiXCR and keeps one entry per CDR3 protein. The data show 470,000 or so distinct CDR3 sequences, 15% to 25% seen once. The sequenced sample was PBMCs or a T cell subset sorted from them (not recorded which). These receptors all come from an adult woman who had mild COVID-19 (a few samples of this study predate the infection). Cell type and time point are not known.

This clonotype was seen more than once but under ten times. This sequence joins TRBV10-3 and TRBJ2-3; 7 nucleotides agree with TRBD2. V was clipped by 9 bases and J by 0 bases; unmatched bases: 3. Germline values: CDR1 ENHRY, CDR2 SYGVKD. The CDR3 is made up of 13 amino acids. CDR3 DNA sequence: TGTGCCATAAAGCGGGGTAGCACAGATACGCAGTATTTT. It codes for CAIKRGSTDTQYF.

The chain uses TRBV12-3 or TRBV12-4 and TRBJ2-5; 12 bases agree with TRBD2. V lost 7 bases to trimming and J lost 4 bases; unmatched junction nucleotides: 7. The CDR3 spans 15 residues. The CDR3 here is CASKRATSGGETQYF. The CDR3 DNA is TGTGCCAGCAAAAGGGCGACTAGCGGGGGAGAGACCCAGTACTTC.

In its sample, this clonotype was seen many times. The genes are TRBV27 and TRBJ1-2; possibly TRBD1 for D (6 bases). V lost 6 bases, J lost 3 bases, and 11 bases lay in between. There are 13 residues in the CDR3. Germline lookup yields CDR1 MNHEY and CDR2 SMNVEV (reference sequence). The CDR3 loop is CASSPDSYYGYTF. The CDR3 bases are TGTGCCAGCAGCCCGGACAGTTACTATGGCTACACCTTC.

V is TRBV12-3 or TRBV12-4 and J is TRBJ2-4, with 10 bases identical to TRBD1. The CDR3 runs 13 residues. Losses at the gene ends were 6 bases for V and 8 bases for J; bases not matched to a gene: 4. In DNA, the CDR3 is TGTGCCAGCAGCTGGACAGGGGGAGACATTCAGTACTTC. It is translated as CASSWTGGDIQYF.

This clonotype was picked up a small number of times. The J gene is TRBJ2-1, the V gene TRBV11-3; D gene ambiguous. This CDR3 comprises 19 residues. V lost 4 bases to trimming and J lost 0 bases, with 22 bases between them. The germline V gene has CDR1 SGHNT and CDR2 YENEEA. Here the CDR3 DNA reads TGTGCCAGCAGCTCCCCCCGCATAAGGGCGGATAGCTCCTACAATGAGCAGTTCTTC. Translation: CASSSPRIRADSSYNEQFF. The full variable domain, its missing parts supplied by reference TRBV11-3 and TRBJ2-1, is EAGVVQSPRYKIIEKKQPVAFWCNPISGHNTLYWYLQNLGQGPELLIRYENEEAVDDSQLPKDRFSAERLKGVDSTLKIQPAELGDSAVYLCASSSPRIRADSSYNEQFFGPGTRLTVL.

V gene TRBV2 combines with J gene TRBJ2-3, with D maybe TRBD1 (5 bases). Germline V gene data show CDR1 as SNHLY and CDR2 as FYNNEI. V was clipped by 2 bases and J by 3 bases, with 15 bases between them. The CDR3 has 16 residues. DNA for the CDR3: TGTGCCAGCAGTGAAATAGGGCCCCCAGGGACAGATACGCAGTATTTT. Translation: CASSEIGPPGTDTQYF.

This clonotype has a handful of counts. The chain has TRBV12-3 or TRBV12-4 and TRBJ2-2; D possibly corresponds to TRBD2 (6 bases). The length of the CDR3 is 14 residues. Deletions cut 3 bases from V and 6 bases from J, with 11 bases between. This chain's CDR3 is CASSFGRLAGELFF. CDR3 DNA sequence: TGTGCCAGCAGTTTCGGGAGACTAGCCGGGGAGCTGTTTTTT.

CDR3 loop: CASSPSGLAGLGTQYF. DNA of the CDR3: TGTGCCAGCAGTCCCTCCGGACTAGCGGGATTGGGGACCCAGTACTTC. The rearrangement joins TRBV12-3 or TRBV12-4 to TRBJ2-5; 12 nucleotides align to TRBD2. The CDR3 contains 16 residues. The V segment lost 5 bases and the J segment 7 bases; nucleotides outside the gene matches: 11.